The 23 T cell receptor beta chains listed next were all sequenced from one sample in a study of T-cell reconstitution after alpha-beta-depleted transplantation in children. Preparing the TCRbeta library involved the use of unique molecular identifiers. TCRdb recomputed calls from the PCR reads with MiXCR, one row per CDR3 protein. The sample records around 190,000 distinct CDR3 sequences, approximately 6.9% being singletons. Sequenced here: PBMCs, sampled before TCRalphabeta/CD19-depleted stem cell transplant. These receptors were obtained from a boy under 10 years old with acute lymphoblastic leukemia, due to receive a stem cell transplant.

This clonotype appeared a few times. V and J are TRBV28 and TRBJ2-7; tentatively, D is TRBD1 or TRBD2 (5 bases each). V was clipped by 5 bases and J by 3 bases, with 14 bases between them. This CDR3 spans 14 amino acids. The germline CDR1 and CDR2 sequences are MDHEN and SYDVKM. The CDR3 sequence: CASSPRDGIYEQYF. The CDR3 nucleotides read TGTGCCAGCAGTCCAAGGGACGGTATCTACGAGCAGTACTTC.

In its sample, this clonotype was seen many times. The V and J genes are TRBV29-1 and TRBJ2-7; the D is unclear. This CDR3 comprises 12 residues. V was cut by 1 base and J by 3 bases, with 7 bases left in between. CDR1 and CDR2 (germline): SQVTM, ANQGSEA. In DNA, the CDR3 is TGCAGCGTTGAAGGGCCGAGCTACGAGCAGTACTTC. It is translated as CSVEGPSYEQYF.

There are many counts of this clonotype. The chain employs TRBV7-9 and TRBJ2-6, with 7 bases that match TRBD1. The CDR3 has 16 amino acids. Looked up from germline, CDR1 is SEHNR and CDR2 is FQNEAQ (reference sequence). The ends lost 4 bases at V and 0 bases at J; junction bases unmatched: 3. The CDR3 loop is CASSSRQGSGANVLTF. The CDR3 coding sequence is TGTGCCAGCAGCTCTCGACAGGGCTCTGGGGCCAACGTCCTGACTTTC.

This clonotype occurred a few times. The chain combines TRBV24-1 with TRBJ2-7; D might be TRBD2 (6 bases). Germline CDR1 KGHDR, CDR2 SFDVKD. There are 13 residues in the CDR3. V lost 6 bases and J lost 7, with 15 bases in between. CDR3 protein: CATSRGVRGEQYF. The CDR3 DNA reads TGTGCCACCAGTCGCGGGGTCCGGGGAGAGCAGTACTTC.

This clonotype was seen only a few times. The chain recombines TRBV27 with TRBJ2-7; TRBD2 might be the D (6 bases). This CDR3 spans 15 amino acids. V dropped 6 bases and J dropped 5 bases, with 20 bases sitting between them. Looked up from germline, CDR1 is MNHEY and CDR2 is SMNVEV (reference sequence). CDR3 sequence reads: CASSQTAGYRDEQYF. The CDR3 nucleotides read TGTGCCAGCAGCCAAACGGCGGGGTATCGCGACGAGCAGTACTTC.

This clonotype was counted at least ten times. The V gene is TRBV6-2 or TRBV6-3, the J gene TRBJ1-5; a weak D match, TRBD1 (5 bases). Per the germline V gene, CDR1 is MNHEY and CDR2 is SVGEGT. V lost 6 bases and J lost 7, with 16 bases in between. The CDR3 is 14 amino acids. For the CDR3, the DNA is TGTGCCAGCAGGATGGACGGGGCCGGGCAGCCCCAGCATTTT. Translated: CASRMDGAGQPQHF.

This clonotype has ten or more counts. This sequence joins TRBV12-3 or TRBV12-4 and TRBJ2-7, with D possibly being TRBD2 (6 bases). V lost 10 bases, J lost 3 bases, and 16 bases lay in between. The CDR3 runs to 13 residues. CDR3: CATAGRGIYEQYF. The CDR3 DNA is TGTGCCACCGCCGGGCGGGGCATCTACGAGCAGTACTTC.

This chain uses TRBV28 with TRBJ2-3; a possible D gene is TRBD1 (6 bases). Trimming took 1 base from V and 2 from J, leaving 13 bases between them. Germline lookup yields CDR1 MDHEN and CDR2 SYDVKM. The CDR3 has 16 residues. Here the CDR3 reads CASSLSAGVYTDTQYF. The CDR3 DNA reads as TGTGCCAGCAGTTTATCTGCAGGGGTTTACACAGATACGCAGTATTTT.

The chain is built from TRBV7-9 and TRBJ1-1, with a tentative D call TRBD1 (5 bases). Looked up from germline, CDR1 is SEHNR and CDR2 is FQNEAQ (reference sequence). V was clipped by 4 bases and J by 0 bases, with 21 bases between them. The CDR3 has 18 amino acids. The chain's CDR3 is CASSSREGIGVMNTEAFF. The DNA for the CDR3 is TGTGCCAGCAGCTCCCGGGAAGGGATAGGGGTGATGAACACTGAAGCTTTCTTT.

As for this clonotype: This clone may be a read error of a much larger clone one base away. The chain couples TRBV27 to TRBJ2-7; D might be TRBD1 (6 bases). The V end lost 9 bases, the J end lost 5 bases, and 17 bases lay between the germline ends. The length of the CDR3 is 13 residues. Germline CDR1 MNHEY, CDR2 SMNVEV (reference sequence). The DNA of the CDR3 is TGTGCCAGACGAACAGGGAATCTCGACGAGCAGTACTTC. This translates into CARRTGNLDEQYF.

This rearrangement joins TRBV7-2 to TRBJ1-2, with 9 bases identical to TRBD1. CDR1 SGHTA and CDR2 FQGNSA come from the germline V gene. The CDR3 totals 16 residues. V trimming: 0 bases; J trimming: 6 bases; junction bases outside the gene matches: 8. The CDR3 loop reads CASSLAARQGGHGYTF. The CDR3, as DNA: TGTGCCAGCAGCTTAGCGGCTCGACAGGGGGGGCATGGCTACACCTTC.

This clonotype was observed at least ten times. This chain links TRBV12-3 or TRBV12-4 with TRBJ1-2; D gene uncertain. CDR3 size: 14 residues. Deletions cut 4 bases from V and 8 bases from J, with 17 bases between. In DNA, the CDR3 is TGTGCCAGCAGTTCCCTGGCGGTGAAGGGAGGCTACACCTTC. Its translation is CASSSLAVKGGYTF.

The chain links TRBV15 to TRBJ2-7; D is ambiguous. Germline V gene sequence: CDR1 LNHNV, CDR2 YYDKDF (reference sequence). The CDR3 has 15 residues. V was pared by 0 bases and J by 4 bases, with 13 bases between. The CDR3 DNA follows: TGTGCCACCAGCAGAGAACCCGCGAGCGTTTACGAGCAGTACTTC. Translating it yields CATSREPASVYEQYF.

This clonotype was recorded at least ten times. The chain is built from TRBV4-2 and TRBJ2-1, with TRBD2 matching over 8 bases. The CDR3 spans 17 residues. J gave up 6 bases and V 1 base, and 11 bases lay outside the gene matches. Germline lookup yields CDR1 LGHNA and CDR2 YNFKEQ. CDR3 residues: CASSQGVAGLVSNEQFF. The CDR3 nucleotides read TGTGCCAGCAGCCAAGGGGTCGCGGGACTAGTATCCAATGAGCAGTTCTTC.

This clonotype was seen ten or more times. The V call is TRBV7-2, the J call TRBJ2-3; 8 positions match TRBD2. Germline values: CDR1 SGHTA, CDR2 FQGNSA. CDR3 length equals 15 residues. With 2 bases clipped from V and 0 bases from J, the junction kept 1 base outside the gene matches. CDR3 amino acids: CASSLQRGSTDTQYF. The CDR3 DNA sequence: TGTGCCAGCAGCTTACAGCGGGGGAGCACAGATACGCAGTATTTT.

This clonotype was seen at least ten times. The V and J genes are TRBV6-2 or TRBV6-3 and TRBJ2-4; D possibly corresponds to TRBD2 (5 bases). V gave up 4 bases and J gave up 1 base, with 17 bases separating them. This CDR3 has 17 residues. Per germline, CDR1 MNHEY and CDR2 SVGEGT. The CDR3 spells CASSFPSGTGAKNIQYF. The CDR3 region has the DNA TGTGCCAGCAGTTTTCCGAGCGGAACGGGCGCCAAAAACATTCAGTACTTC.

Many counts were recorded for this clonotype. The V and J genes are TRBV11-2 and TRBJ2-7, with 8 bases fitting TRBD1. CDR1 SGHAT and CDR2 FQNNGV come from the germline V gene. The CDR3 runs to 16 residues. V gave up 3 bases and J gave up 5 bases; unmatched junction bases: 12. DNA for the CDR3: TGTGCCAGCAGCTTGCTCTCAGGGGGCAGGGTCCACGAGCAGTACTTC. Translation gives CASSLLSGGRVHEQYF.

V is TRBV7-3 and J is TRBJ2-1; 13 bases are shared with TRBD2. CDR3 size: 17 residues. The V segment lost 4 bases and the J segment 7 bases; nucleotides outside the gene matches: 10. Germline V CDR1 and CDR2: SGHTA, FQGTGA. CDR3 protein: CASSSLRVTSGGNEQFF. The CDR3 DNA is TGTGCCAGCAGCTCTCTCAGGGTGACTAGCGGGGGGAATGAGCAGTTCTTC.

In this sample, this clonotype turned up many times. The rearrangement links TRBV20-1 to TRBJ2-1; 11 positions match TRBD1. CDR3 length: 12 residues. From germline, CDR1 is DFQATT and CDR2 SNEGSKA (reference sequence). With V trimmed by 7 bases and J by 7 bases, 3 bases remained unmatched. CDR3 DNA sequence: TGCAGTGTGGGGACAGGGGGGAATGAGCAGTTCTTC. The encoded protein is CSVGTGGNEQFF.

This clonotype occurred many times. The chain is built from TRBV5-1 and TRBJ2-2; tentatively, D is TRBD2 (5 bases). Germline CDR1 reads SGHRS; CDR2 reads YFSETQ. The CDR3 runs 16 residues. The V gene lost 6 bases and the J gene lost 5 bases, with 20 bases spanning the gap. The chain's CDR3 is CASTPVTAGETGELFF. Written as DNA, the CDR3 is TGCGCCAGCACCCCCGTGACGGCGGGCGAAACCGGGGAGCTGTTTTTT.

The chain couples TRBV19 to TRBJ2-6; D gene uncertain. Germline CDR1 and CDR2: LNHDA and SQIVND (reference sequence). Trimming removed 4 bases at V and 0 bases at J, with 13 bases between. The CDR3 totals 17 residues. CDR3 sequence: CASSKTGGRSGANVLTF. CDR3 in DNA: TGTGCCAGTAGTAAAACTGGCGGACGCTCTGGGGCCAACGTCCTGACTTTC.

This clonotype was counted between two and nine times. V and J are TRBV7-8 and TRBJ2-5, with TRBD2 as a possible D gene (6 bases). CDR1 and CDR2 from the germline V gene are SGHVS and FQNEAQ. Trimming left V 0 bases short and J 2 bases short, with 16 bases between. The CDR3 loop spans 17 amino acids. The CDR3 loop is CASSLAPEGSEQETQYF. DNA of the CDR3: TGTGCCAGCAGCTTAGCCCCGGAGGGATCGGAGCAAGAGACCCAGTACTTC. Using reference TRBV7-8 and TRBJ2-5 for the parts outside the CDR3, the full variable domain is GAGVSQSPRYKVAKRGQDVALRCDPISGHVSLFWYQQALGQGPEFLTYFQNEAQLDKSGLPSDRFFAERPEGSVSTLKIQRTQQEDSAVYLCASSLAPEGSEQETQYFGPGTRLLVL.

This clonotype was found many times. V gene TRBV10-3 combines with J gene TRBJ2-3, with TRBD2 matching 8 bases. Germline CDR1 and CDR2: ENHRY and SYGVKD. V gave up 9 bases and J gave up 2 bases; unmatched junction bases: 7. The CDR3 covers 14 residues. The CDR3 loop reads CAISSGDLTDTQYF. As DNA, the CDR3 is TGTGCCATAAGTAGCGGGGACCTCACAGATACGCAGTATTTT.